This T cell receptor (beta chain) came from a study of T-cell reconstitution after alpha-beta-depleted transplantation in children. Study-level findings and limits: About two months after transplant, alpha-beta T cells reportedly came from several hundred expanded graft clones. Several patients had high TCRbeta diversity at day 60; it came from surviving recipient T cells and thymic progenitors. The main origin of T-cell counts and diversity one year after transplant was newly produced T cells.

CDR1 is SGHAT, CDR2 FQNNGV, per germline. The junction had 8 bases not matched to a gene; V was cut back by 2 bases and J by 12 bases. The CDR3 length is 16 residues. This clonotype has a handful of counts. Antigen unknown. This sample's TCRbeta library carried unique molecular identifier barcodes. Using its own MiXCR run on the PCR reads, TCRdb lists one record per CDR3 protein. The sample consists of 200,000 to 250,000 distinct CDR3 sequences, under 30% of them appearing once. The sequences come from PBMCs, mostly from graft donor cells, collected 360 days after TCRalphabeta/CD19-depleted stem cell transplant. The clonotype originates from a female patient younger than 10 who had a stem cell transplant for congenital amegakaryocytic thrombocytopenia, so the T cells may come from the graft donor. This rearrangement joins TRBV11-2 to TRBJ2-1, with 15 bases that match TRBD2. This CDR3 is CASSLLKGLAGGGQFF. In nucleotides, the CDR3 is TGTGCCAGCAGCTTACTGAAGGGACTAGCGGGAGGAGGGCAGTTCTTC.